The next 28 T cell receptor beta chains were all read from a single sample in a study of siplizumab effects on memory and regulatory T cells (dated by TCRdb to about 2019). Library creation used the immunoSEQ multiplex PCR assay. The table comes from immuneACCESS by way of TCRdb, which keeps in-frame sequences with V and J called. Part of the clones is missing from these tables; in studies checked, under half for an unresolved V gene and the rest for unknown reasons. This sample comprises roughly 120,000 clones, around 90% of them detected only once. The ten biggest clones cover approximately 1.2% of the sample. Sequencing was performed on CD4+ T cells sorted from blood. These receptors were taken from a human donor in good health.

The chain combines TRBV7-9 with TRBJ2-2; D gene unclear. CDR1 is SEHNR, CDR2 FQNEAQ, per germline (reference sequence). The germline V and J ends were trimmed by 1 base and 2 bases, with 14 bases remaining between them. The CDR3 has 17 amino acids. The CDR3 DNA reads TGTGCCAGCAGCTTAGTAGTTCTGAAAGCAAACACCGGGGAGCTGTTTTTT. Translation: CASSLVVLKANTGELFF.

The chain recombines TRBV5-6 with TRBJ2-3; a weak D match, TRBD2 (6 bases). The V and J ends lost 4 bases and 2 bases respectively, with 20 bases between them. This CDR3 contains 17 residues. CDR1 and CDR2 from the germline V gene are SGHDT and YYEEEE. CDR3 nucleotide sequence: TGTGCCAGCAGCCTCGATTTATTCGGGGGAAACACAGATACGCAGTATTTT. It is translated as CASSLDLFGGNTDTQYF.

V gene TRBV11-2 combines with J gene TRBJ2-2, with TRBD1 matching 7 bases. There are 19 residues in the CDR3. The germline V gene has CDR1 SGHAT and CDR2 FQNNGV. V shed 5 bases, J shed 6 bases, and the junction held 21 bases outside the gene matches. The CDR3 spells CASSLSARGQSTLAGELFF. CDR3 bases: TGTGCCAGCAGCCTAAGCGCCAGGGGACAGTCTACTTTGGCCGGGGAGCTGTTTTTT.

V usage is TRBV27 and J usage is TRBJ1-2; maybe TRBD1 (5 bases). Germline values: CDR1 MNHEY, CDR2 SMNVEV (reference sequence). V lost 4 bases and J 4 bases, leaving 16 bases between the germline ends. The CDR3 covers 15 residues. The CDR3 loop is CASSSALQAPYGYTF. CDR3 DNA sequence: TGTGCCAGCAGTTCCGCGTTACAGGCCCCCTATGGCTACACCTTC.

V and J are TRBV15 and TRBJ1-5; D is unclear. This CDR3 is 15 amino acids long. The ends were cut back, 3 bases at V and 6 bases at J, with 15 bases in the middle. From germline, CDR1 is LNHNV and CDR2 YYDKDF (reference sequence). In DNA, the CDR3 is TGTGCCACCAGCAGGACTGACGGGCGAGGTCAGCCCCAGCATTTT. Protein product: CATSRTDGRGQPQHF. The full variable domain, completed using reference TRBV15 and TRBJ1-5, is DAMVIQNPRYQVTQFGKPVTLSCSQTLNHNVMYWYQQKSSQAPKLLFHYYDKDFNNEADTPDNFQSRRPNTSFCFLDIRSPGLGDTAMYLCATSRTDGRGQPQHFGDGTRLSIL.

The chain couples TRBV7-9 to TRBJ2-5, with 8 bases that match TRBD1. Germline lookup yields CDR1 SEHNR and CDR2 FQNEAQ (reference sequence). There are 16 residues in the CDR3. V dropped 5 bases and J dropped 5; count of bases not matched to a gene: 13. The CDR3 is CASSRRGDRSMETQYF. DNA for the CDR3: TGTGCCAGCAGCCGCCGTGGGGACAGGAGTATGGAGACCCAGTACTTC. The whole variable domain, filled in from reference TRBV7-9 and TRBJ2-5, reads DTGVSQNPRHKITKRGQNVTFRCDPISEHNRLYWYRQTLGQGPEFLTYFQNEAQLEKSRLLSDRFSAERPKGSFSTLEIQRTEQGDSAMYLCASSRRGDRSMETQYFGPGTRLLVL.

The chain employs TRBV19 and TRBJ2-1; TRBD1 might be the D (6 bases). Germline CDR1 and CDR2: LNHDA and SQIVND (reference sequence). Trimming took off 1 base at V and 4 bases at J, with 11 bases between the two ends. The CDR3 loop spans 15 amino acids. CDR3 sequence reads: CASSIVGDKYNEQFF. DNA of the CDR3: TGTGCCAGTAGTATAGTGGGGGACAAGTACAATGAGCAGTTCTTC.

This sequence joins TRBV5-6 and TRBJ2-5, with TRBD2 as a possible D gene (6 bases). The CDR3 is 14 amino acids. Trimming removed 0 bases from V and 4 bases from J, with 10 bases in between. Germline V gene sequence: CDR1 SGHDT, CDR2 YYEEEE. Here the CDR3 reads CASSLAGAGETQYF. CDR3 in DNA: TGTGCCAGCAGCTTGGCGGGAGCCGGAGAGACCCAGTACTTC.

The V and J genes are TRBV6-6 and TRBJ2-3, with 10 bases matching TRBD2. The V segment lost 0 bases and the J segment 6 bases; nucleotides outside the gene matches: 6. CDR1 and CDR2 from the germline V gene are MNHNY and SVGAGI (reference sequence). CDR3 length: 16 amino acids. Written as DNA, the CDR3 is TGTGCCAGCAGTTACTCGGGTAGCGGGAGGCCCGATACGCAGTATTTT. As protein: CASSYSGSGRPDTQYF.

J is TRBJ1-1 and V is TRBV11-2, with 7 bases aligning to TRBD1. This CDR3 has 14 residues. Germline values: CDR1 SGHAT, CDR2 FQNNGV. After removal of 5 bases from V and 2 bases from J, the junction contained 5 bases not matched to a gene. In DNA form, the CDR3 reads TGTGCCAGCAGCAAGACAGGGTCAAACACTGAAGCTTTCTTT. Translation: CASSKTGSNTEAFF.

The genes are TRBV9 and TRBJ2-2, with D possibly being TRBD1 (6 bases). V gave up 7 bases and J gave up 0 bases, with 10 bases separating them. This CDR3 is built from 14 residues. Germline loops: CDR1 SGDLS, CDR2 YYNGEE. CDR3: CASRGQTNTGELFF. CDR3 nucleotide sequence: TGTGCCAGCCGCGGACAGACGAACACCGGGGAGCTGTTTTTT.

This rearrangement joins TRBV1 to TRBJ2-7; the table's D call TRBD1 went unverified against the DNA. TRBV1 has pseudogene status. This CDR3 has 15 amino acids. The CDR3 DNA is TGCACCAGCAGCCAAGCGACAGGGCTCTCCTACGAGCAGTACTTC. Translating it yields CTSSQATGLSYEQYF.

The rearrangement uses TRBV2 and TRBJ2-1; D perhaps matches TRBD2 (5 bases). The V gene lost 5 bases and the J gene lost 6 bases, with 14 bases spanning the gap. CDR1 is SNHLY, CDR2 FYNNEI, per germline. The CDR3 length is 14 residues. The CDR3 nucleotides are TGTGCCAGCAGTCCACCGGGGTTAGGCAATGAGCAGTTCTTC. It encodes CASSPPGLGNEQFF.

The chain links TRBV10-3 to TRBJ1-4; 11 nucleotides agree with TRBD1. The CDR3 consists of 16 residues. CDR1 is ENHRY, CDR2 SYGVKD, per germline. Trimming took 6 bases from V and 3 from J; bases not matched to a gene: 6. In DNA form, the CDR3 reads TGTGCCATCAGGATGGGACAGGGGGTTGCTAATGAAAAACTGTTTTTT. It codes for CAIRMGQGVANEKLFF.

V and J are TRBV5-4 and TRBJ2-2; D is undetermined. V lost 4 bases to trimming and J lost 4 bases, with 14 bases between them. The CDR3 has 15 amino acids. Germline lookup yields CDR1 SGHNT and CDR2 YYREEE (reference sequence). Here the CDR3 DNA reads TGTGCCAGCAGCCAATCCCGCCAGTCCACCGGGGAGCTGTTTTTT. Protein sequence: CASSQSRQSTGELFF. Looking up the rest from reference TRBV5-4 and TRBJ2-2 gives the full variable domain: ETGVTQSPTHLIKTRGQQVTLRCSSQSGHNTVSWYQQALGQGPQFIFQYYREEENGRGNFPPRFSGLQFPNYSSELNVNALELDDSALYLCASSQSRQSTGELFFGEGSRLTVL.

Worth noting for this clone: The same CDR3 arises from other DNA sequences in this sample as well. This chain links TRBV4-1 with TRBJ1-2; D is perhaps TRBD1 (5 bases). The V and J ends lost 0 bases and 2 bases respectively, with 19 bases between them. CDR1 is MGHRA, CDR2 YSYEKL, per germline. This CDR3 is 18 amino acids long. In DNA form, the CDR3 reads TGCGCCAGCAGCCAAGATCCCGTGGGACCGTCAATCAACTATGGCTACACCTTC. This encodes CASSQDPVGPSINYGYTF.

The chain links TRBV25-1 to TRBJ2-5, with TRBD1 identical over 11 bases. The CDR3 extends over 15 amino acids. V gave up 1 base and J gave up 5 bases; unmatched junction bases: 3. Germline V gene data show CDR1 as MGHDK and CDR2 as SYGVNS. The chain's CDR3 is CASSESGTGGETQYF. CDR3 coding DNA: TGTGCCAGCAGTGAATCCGGGACAGGGGGGGAGACCCAGTACTTC.

Here the CDR3 DNA reads TGTGCCAGCAGTCCAGGGACAGGGACTAGGGAACAGCCCCAGCATTTT. Translating gives CASSPGTGTREQPQHF. J is TRBJ1-5 and V is TRBV6-6, with 9 positions matching TRBD1. Losses at the gene ends were 5 bases for V and 7 bases for J; bases not matched to a gene: 12. The CDR3 totals 16 residues. CDR1 MNHNY and CDR2 SVGAGI come from the germline V gene (reference sequence).

The rearrangement uses TRBV7-3 and TRBJ2-7; 8 nucleotides line up with TRBD1. CDR1 and CDR2 from the germline V gene are SGHTA and FQGTGA. The CDR3 has 13 amino acids. Trimming took 2 bases from V and 5 from J; bases not matched to a gene: 2. CDR3 amino acids: CASSLSGGDEQYF. CDR3 DNA sequence: TGTGCCAGCAGCTTATCAGGGGGCGACGAGCAGTACTTC.

J is TRBJ2-3 and V is TRBV11-3; possible D gene TRBD2, 6 bases. The CDR3 runs 14 residues. V was shortened by 1 base and J by 6 bases, with 11 bases between the two germline ends. Germline lookup yields CDR1 SGHNT and CDR2 YENEEA. The CDR3 bases are TGTGCCAGCAGCTTAGCGGGAGCGAGGGATACGCAGTATTTT. It is translated as CASSLAGARDTQYF.

V and J are TRBV10-2 and TRBJ1-2; weak D call: TRBD1 (5 bases). This CDR3 is built from 14 residues. CDR1 WSHSY and CDR2 SAAADI come from the germline V gene. The V end was cut by 3 bases, the J end by 7 bases, with 15 bases between. The CDR3 region is CASSDPTVPRGYTF. CDR3 coding DNA: TGCGCCAGCAGTGACCCGACAGTCCCTCGTGGCTACACCTTC.

This chain links TRBV5-5 with TRBJ1-5; 8 bases map to TRBD1. This CDR3 spans 14 amino acids. The V gene end was trimmed by 0 bases and the J gene end by 6 bases; junction bases not matched to a gene: 2. Germline values: CDR1 SGHKS, CDR2 YYEKEE (reference sequence). The CDR3 is CASSLDRGTQPQHF. Written as DNA, the CDR3 is TGTGCCAGCAGCTTGGACAGGGGGACTCAGCCCCAGCATTTT.

The rearrangement uses TRBV5-5 and TRBJ2-2, with D unclear. The CDR3 sequence is 15 residues long. CDR1 and CDR2 from the germline V gene are SGHKS and YYEKEE (reference sequence). The V end lost 1 base, the J end lost 0 bases, and 7 bases lay between the germline ends. In DNA form, the CDR3 reads TGTGCCAGCAGCTTGTCTCCGGCGAACACCGGGGAGCTGTTTTTT. This translates into CASSLSPANTGELFF.

This chain links TRBV5-4 with TRBJ1-1; 8 nucleotides match TRBD1. The germline V gene encodes CDR1 SGHNT and CDR2 YYREEE (reference sequence). V was clipped by 4 bases and J by 9 bases; unmatched bases: 8. The CDR3 runs 13 residues. The CDR3 region has the DNA TGTGCCAGCAGCGACGGGACAGGAGCTAAAGCTTTCTTT. Translation: CASSDGTGAKAFF.

This clone was seen a single time. The chain has TRBV19 and TRBJ2-3; no firm D call. Germline-derived CDR1 and CDR2 are LNHDA and SQIVND (reference sequence). Trimming took 3 bases from V and 6 from J, leaving 4 bases between them. There are 11 residues in the CDR3. The DNA of the CDR3 is TGTGCCAGTAGTATGATGGATACGCAGTATTTT. Protein sequence: CASSMMDTQYF. The entire variable domain, with the rest obtained from reference TRBV19 and TRBJ2-3, is as follows: DGGITQSPKYLFRKEGQNVTLSCEQNLNHDAMYWYRQDPGQGLRLIYYSQIVNDFQKGDIAEGYSVSREKKESFPLTVTSAQKNPTAFYLCASSMMDTQYFGPGTRLTVL.

V is TRBV6-1 and J is TRBJ1-5, with TRBD1 identical over 10 bases. The germline V gene encodes CDR1 MNHNS and CDR2 SASEGT. Trimming removed 4 bases from V and 6 bases from J; junction bases left unmatched: 3. The CDR3 covers 14 residues. CDR3: CASSAGQGGQPQHF. The CDR3 DNA sequence: TGTGCCAGCAGTGCAGGACAGGGGGGTCAGCCCCAGCATTTT.

This clone was seen once. This chain links TRBV6-1 with TRBJ1-2, with 7 bases identical to TRBD1. J was trimmed by 7 bases and V by 7 bases; bases with no gene match: 12. CDR1 MNHNS and CDR2 SASEGT come from the germline V gene. The CDR3 runs 14 residues. The CDR3, as DNA: TGTGCCAGCACGCGACAGGGTCGAGGTGGTGGCTACACCTTC. This encodes CASTRQGRGGGYTF.

The V gene is TRBV6-1, the J gene TRBJ1-2, with D possibly being TRBD1 (5 bases). Germline V gives CDR1 MNHNS, CDR2 SASEGT. The CDR3 has 15 residues. V lost 2 bases and J lost 3, with 13 bases in between. Here the CDR3 reads CASSEFPGQYYGYTF. The CDR3 region has the DNA TGTGCCAGCAGTGAATTTCCGGGGCAGTACTATGGCTACACCTTC.